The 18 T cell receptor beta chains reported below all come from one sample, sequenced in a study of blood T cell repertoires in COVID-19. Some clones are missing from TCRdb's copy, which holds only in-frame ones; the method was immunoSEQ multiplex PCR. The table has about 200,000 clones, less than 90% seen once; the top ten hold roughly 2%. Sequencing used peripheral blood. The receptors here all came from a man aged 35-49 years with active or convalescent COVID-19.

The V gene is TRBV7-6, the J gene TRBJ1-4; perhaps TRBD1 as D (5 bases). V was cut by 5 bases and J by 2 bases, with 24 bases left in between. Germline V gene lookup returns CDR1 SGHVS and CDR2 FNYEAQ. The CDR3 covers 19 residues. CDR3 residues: CASSPQEREGLFTNEKLFF. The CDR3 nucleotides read TGTGCCAGCAGCCCTCAAGAAAGGGAGGGGCTCTTTACTAATGAAAAACTGTTTTTT.

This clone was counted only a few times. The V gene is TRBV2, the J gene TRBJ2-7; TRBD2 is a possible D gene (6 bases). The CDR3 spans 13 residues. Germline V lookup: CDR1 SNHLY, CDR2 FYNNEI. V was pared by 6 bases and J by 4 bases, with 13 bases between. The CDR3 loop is CASSRDFLYEQYF. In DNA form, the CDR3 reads TGTGCCAGCAGCAGGGACTTTCTGTACGAGCAGTACTTC.

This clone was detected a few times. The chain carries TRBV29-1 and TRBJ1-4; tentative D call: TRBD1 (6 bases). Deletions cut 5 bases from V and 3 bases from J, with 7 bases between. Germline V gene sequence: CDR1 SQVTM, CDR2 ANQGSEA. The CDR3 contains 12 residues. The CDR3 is CSVRQANEKLFF. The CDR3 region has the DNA TGCAGCGTTCGACAGGCTAATGAAAAACTGTTTTTT.

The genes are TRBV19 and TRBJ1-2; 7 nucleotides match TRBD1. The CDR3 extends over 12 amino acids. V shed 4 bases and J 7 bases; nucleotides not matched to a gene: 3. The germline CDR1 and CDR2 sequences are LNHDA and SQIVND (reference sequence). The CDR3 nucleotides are TGTGCCAGTAGTACAGACAGGGCTGGCTACACCTTC. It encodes CASSTDRAGYTF. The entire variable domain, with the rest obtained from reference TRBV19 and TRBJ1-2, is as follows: DGGITQSPKYLFRKEGQNVTLSCEQNLNHDAMYWYRQDPGQGLRLIYYSQIVNDFQKGDIAEGYSVSREKKESFPLTVTSAQKNPTAFYLCASSTDRAGYTFGSGTRLTVV.

DNA of the CDR3: TGTGCCAGCAGCCCCGCGGGGGGTCGTGTTACGCAGTATTTT. Encoded protein: CASSPAGGRVTQYF. The chain uses TRBV9 and TRBJ2-3; 8 bases are shared with TRBD2. The CDR3 loop spans 14 amino acids. After removal of 4 bases from V and 8 bases from J, the junction contained 9 bases not matched to a gene. The germline CDR1 and CDR2 sequences are SGDLS and YYNGEE.

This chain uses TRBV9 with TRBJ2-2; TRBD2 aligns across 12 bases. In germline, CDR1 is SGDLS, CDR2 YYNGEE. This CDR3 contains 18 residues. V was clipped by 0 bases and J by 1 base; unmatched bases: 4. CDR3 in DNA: TGTGCCAGCAGCGTAGTAACTAGCGGGGGGTGGAACACCGGGGAGCTGTTTTTT. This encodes CASSVVTSGGWNTGELFF.

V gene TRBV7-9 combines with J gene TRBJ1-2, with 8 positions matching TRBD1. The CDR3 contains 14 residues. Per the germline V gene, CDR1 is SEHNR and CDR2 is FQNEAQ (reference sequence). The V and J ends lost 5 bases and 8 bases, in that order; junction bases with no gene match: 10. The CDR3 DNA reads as TGTGCCAGCAGCCCGAACAGGGGGGCACACGGCTACACCTTC. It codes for CASSPNRGAHGYTF.

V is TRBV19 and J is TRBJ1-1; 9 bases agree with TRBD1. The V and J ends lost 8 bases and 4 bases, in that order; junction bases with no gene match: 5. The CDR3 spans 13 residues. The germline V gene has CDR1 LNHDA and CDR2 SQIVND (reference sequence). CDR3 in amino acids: CASETGGLTEAFF. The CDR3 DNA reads TGTGCCAGTGAGACAGGGGGTCTCACTGAAGCTTTCTTT.

CDR3 region: CASSFDRATGNTIYF. The CDR3 DNA sequence: TGTGCCAGCAGCTTTGACAGGGCCACTGGAAACACCATATATTTT. This chain joins TRBV13 and TRBJ1-3; 7 nucleotides line up with TRBD1. Germline values: CDR1 PRHDT, CDR2 FYEKMQ (reference sequence). Trimming removed 3 bases from V and 2 bases from J; junction bases left unmatched: 4. This CDR3 region has 15 residues.

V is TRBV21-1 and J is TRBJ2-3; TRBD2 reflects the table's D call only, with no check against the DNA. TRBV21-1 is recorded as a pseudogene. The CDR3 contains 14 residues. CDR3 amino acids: CASSKALGVGTQYF. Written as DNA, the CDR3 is TGTGCCAGCAGCAAAGCGCTAGGAGTAGGTACGCAGTATTTT.

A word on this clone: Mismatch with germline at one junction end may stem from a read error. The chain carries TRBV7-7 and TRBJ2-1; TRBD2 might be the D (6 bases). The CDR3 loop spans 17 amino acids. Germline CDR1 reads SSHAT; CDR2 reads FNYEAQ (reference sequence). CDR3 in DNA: TGTGCTAGCAGCTTAGGTGGACTATCCCGCTCCTACAATGAGCAGTTCTTC. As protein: CASSLGGLSRSYNEQFF.

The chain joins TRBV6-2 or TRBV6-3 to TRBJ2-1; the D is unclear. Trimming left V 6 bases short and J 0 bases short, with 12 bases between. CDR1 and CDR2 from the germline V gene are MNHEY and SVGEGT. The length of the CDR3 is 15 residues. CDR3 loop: CASSPAWSSYNEQFF. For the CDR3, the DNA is TGTGCCAGCAGCCCGGCGTGGAGCTCCTACAATGAGCAGTTCTTC.

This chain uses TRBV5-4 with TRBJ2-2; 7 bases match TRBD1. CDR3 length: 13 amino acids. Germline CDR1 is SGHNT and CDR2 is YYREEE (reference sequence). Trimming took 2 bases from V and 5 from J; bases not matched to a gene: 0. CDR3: CASSFRGTGELFF. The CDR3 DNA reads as TGTGCCAGCAGCTTCAGGGGGACCGGGGAGCTGTTTTTT. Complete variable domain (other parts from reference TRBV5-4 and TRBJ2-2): ETGVTQSPTHLIKTRGQQVTLRCSSQSGHNTVSWYQQALGQGPQFIFQYYREEENGRGNFPPRFSGLQFPNYSSELNVNALELDDSALYLCASSFRGTGELFFGEGSRLTVL.

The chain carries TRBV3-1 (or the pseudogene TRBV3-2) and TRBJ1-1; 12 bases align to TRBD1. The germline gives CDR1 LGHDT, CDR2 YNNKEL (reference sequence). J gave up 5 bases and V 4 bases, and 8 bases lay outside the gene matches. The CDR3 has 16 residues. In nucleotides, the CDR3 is TGTGCCAGCAGCCTCACCCGGGACAGGGGGCTAACTGAAGCTTTCTTT. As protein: CASSLTRDRGLTEAFF.

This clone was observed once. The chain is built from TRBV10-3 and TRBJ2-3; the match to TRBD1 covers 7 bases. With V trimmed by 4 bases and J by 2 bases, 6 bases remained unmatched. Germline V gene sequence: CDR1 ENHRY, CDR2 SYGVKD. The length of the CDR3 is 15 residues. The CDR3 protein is CAISGTGASTDTQYF. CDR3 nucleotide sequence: TGTGCCATCAGTGGGACAGGAGCCTCCACAGATACGCAGTATTTT.

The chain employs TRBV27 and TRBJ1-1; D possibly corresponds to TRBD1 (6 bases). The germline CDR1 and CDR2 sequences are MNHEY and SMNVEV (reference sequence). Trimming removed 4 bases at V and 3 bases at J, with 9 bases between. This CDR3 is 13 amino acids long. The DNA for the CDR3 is TGTGCCAGCAGTTCAACAGGGTACACTGAAGCTTTCTTT. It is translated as CASSSTGYTEAFF.

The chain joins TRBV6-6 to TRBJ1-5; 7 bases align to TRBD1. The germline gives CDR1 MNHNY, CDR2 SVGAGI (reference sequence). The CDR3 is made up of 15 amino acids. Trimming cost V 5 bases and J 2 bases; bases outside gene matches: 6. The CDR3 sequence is CASSRDRERNQPQHF. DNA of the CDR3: TGTGCCAGCAGTCGAGACAGGGAACGCAATCAGCCCCAGCATTTT.

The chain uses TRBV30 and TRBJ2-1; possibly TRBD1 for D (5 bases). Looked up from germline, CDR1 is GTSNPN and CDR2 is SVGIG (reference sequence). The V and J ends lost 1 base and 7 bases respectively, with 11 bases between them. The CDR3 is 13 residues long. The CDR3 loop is CAWSGQGGNEQFF. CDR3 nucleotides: TGTGCCTGGAGTGGCCAGGGTGGTAATGAGCAGTTCTTC.